This passage covers 28 T cell receptor beta chains from one sample sequenced in a study of control samples from healthy donors and cancer patients. Assay used: immunoSEQ multiplex PCR; TCRdb lists only in-frame clones, some missing. This sample has roughly 450,000 clones, with 80% to 95% found just once. Sequenced input: PBMCs. The receptors were sampled from a man aged 35 to 55 with head and neck cancer.

The J gene is TRBJ2-7, the V gene TRBV19; D assignment may be TRBD1 or TRBD2 (6 bases each). V shed 6 bases and J shed 3 bases, with 12 bases lying between them. Looked up from germline, CDR1 is LNHDA and CDR2 is SQIVND (reference sequence). The CDR3 has 13 amino acids. The DNA of the CDR3 is TGTGCCAGTAGCAGGGGACTGATCTACGAGCAGTACTTC. It codes for CASSRGLIYEQYF.

This chain connects TRBV28 to TRBJ1-1, with 9 positions matching TRBD1. V dropped 5 bases and J dropped 5; count of bases not matched to a gene: 9. Germline V lookup: CDR1 MDHEN, CDR2 SYDVKM. The CDR3 runs to 15 residues. Here the CDR3 reads CASSTQQGAATEAFF. As DNA, the CDR3 is TGTGCCAGCAGTACACAACAGGGGGCGGCGACTGAAGCTTTCTTT. The variable domain in full, completed from reference TRBV28 and TRBJ1-1, reads DVKVTQSSRYLVKRTGEKVFLECVQDMDHENMFWYRQDPGLGLRLIYFSYDVKMKEKGDIPEGYSVSREKKERFSLILESASTNQTSMYLCASSTQQGAATEAFFGQGTRLTVV.

The chain combines TRBV11-3 with TRBJ1-5; D unclear. The CDR3 has 14 residues. V lost 5 bases to trimming and J lost 0 bases, with 8 bases between them. Per the germline V gene, CDR1 is SGHNT and CDR2 is YENEEA. CDR3 coding DNA: TGTGCCAGCAGCCGGCGGGGTAGCAATCAGCCCCAGCATTTT. Translation gives CASSRRGSNQPQHF.

The chain links TRBV7-9 to TRBJ1-1, with D unresolved. Deletions cut 1 base from V and 7 bases from J, with 4 bases between. This CDR3 spans 11 amino acids. Germline-derived CDR1 and CDR2 are SEHNR and FQNEAQ (reference sequence). The CDR3 is CASSLGNEAFF. DNA of the CDR3: TGTGCCAGCAGCTTAGGTAATGAAGCTTTCTTT.

This clone has a single count. The chain joins TRBV19 to TRBJ1-2, with a possible D match to TRBD1 (6 bases). There are 14 residues in the CDR3. Germline V gene data show CDR1 as LNHDA and CDR2 as SQIVND (reference sequence). V was trimmed by 7 bases and J by 0 bases, leaving 12 bases between them. As DNA, the CDR3 is TGTGCCAGTAAGTCCGACAGGACTAACTATGGCTACACCTTC. Translating gives CASKSDRTNYGYTF.

This chain connects TRBV4-2 to TRBJ2-3; 9 nucleotides line up with TRBD2. J was trimmed by 0 bases and V by 7 bases; bases with no gene match: 8. The length of the CDR3 is 16 residues. The V gene's germline CDR1 is LGHNA and CDR2 YNFKEQ. CDR3 residues: CASTVGTSHSTDTQYF. The DNA for the CDR3 is TGTGCCAGCACCGTCGGGACTAGCCATAGCACAGATACGCAGTATTTT.

The rearrangement links TRBV5-6 to TRBJ2-1, with 13 bases fitting TRBD2. The J segment lost 8 bases and the V segment lost 4 bases, leaving 9 bases of the junction unmatched. There are 16 residues in the CDR3. The germline V gene has CDR1 SGHDT and CDR2 YYEEEE. CDR3 in amino acids: CASSRYTSGRGHEQFF. CDR3 DNA sequence: TGTGCCAGCAGCCGTTATACTAGCGGGAGGGGCCATGAGCAGTTCTTC.

The CDR3 bases are TGTGCCAGCCGGGGGGACAGGGGAAATGAGCAGTTCTTC. Translating gives CASRGDRGNEQFF. The V gene is TRBV6-5, the J gene TRBJ2-1, with 10 bases matching TRBD1. The germline gives CDR1 MNHEY, CDR2 SVGAGI. V lost 8 bases and J lost 7; bases outside the gene matches: 5. The CDR3 is 13 amino acids.

The V gene is TRBV4-1, the J gene TRBJ2-3; 9 nucleotides line up with TRBD2. J gave up 6 bases and V 0 bases, and 10 bases lay outside the gene matches. There are 17 residues in the CDR3. Germline-derived CDR1 and CDR2 are MGHRA and YSYEKL. Written as DNA, the CDR3 is TGCGCCAGCAGCCAAGAGGTTGCAGCGGGGGGACCGGATACGCAGTATTTT. Translated: CASSQEVAAGGPDTQYF.

The chain combines TRBV5-5 with TRBJ2-7; 10 bases map to TRBD1. The CDR3 spans 17 residues. Trimming cost V 3 bases and J 2 bases; bases outside gene matches: 11. CDR1 is SGHKS and CDR2 is YYEKEE in the germline V gene (reference sequence). The CDR3 sequence: CASSYSTPDRGPYEQYF. In DNA form, the CDR3 reads TGTGCCAGCAGCTATTCTACCCCCGACAGGGGGCCCTACGAGCAGTACTTC.

The genes are TRBV7-6 and TRBJ2-1; D may be TRBD2 (5 bases). The ends were cut back, 3 bases at V and 3 bases at J, with 12 bases in the middle. CDR1 is SGHVS and CDR2 is FNYEAQ in the germline V gene. The CDR3 sequence is 15 residues long. The CDR3 DNA follows: TGTGCCAGCAGCTTTGGCGGAGGATACTACAATGAGCAGTTCTTC. Translated, it gives CASSFGGGYYNEQFF.

V and J are TRBV2 and TRBJ1-2; no clear D. CDR3 size: 12 residues. Germline CDR1 and CDR2: SNHLY and FYNNEI. With 7 bases removed from V and 10 bases from J, the gap between germline ends came to 16 bases. The CDR3 protein is CASKAAYFDYTF. The CDR3 DNA follows: TGTGCCAGCAAGGCGGCGTATTTTGACTACACCTTC.

Points on this clone: Germline is not matched at one junction end, which may reflect a read error. The CDR3 bases are TGTGCTAGCAGCTTAAAGATAACATCAAGAGAGACCCAGTACTTC. Encoded protein: CASSLKITSRETQYF. This chain uses TRBV7-7 with TRBJ2-5, with unresolved D. CDR1 and CDR2 from the germline V gene are SSHAT and FNYEAQ (reference sequence). This CDR3 spans 15 amino acids.

V gene TRBV28 combines with J gene TRBJ2-7; D ambiguous. Per germline, CDR1 MDHEN and CDR2 SYDVKM. CDR3 length equals 13 residues. V was clipped by 8 bases and J by 2 bases, with 13 bases between them. The CDR3 coding sequence is TGTGCCAGCTTTCTAGTCTCAGCCTACGAGCAGTACTTC. Protein product: CASFLVSAYEQYF.

The chain uses TRBV21-1 and TRBJ1-5; the table's TRBD1 call for D was not verified on the DNA. TRBV21-1 is noted as a pseudogene. The CDR3 is made up of 15 amino acids. CDR3: CASSITGQGTQPQHF. DNA for the CDR3: TGTGCCAGCAGCATAACCGGACAGGGAACTCAGCCCCAGCATTTT.

This rearrangement joins TRBV6-2 or TRBV6-3 to TRBJ1-1; D uncertain. Germline CDR1 and CDR2: MNHEY and SVGEGT. This CDR3 contains 14 residues. The V and J ends lost 0 bases and 3 bases respectively, with 8 bases between them. For the CDR3, the DNA is TGTGCCAGCAGTTACTCGCCAAGGGACACTGAAGCTTTCTTT. It specifies CASSYSPRDTEAFF.

V and J are TRBV3-1 (or the pseudogene TRBV3-2) and TRBJ1-4; perhaps TRBD1 as D (5 bases). Per the germline V gene, CDR1 is LGHDT and CDR2 is YNNKEL (reference sequence). V lost 0 bases and J 8 bases, leaving 10 bases between the germline ends. The CDR3 is 14 residues long. The CDR3 sequence: CASSQDGAREKLFF. The CDR3 DNA sequence: TGTGCCAGCAGCCAAGACGGGGCGAGAGAAAAACTGTTTTTT.

The J gene is TRBJ2-1, the V gene TRBV4-2; TRBD2 might be the D (6 bases). CDR1 LGHNA and CDR2 YNFKEQ come from the germline V gene. CDR3 size: 18 residues. Trimming left V 0 bases short and J 1 base short, with 16 bases between. Here the CDR3 DNA reads TGTGCCAGCAGCCAAGATAAACGGAGGGGCGGATCCTACAATGAGCAGTTCTTC. Translating it yields CASSQDKRRGGSYNEQFF.

The gene calls are TRBV2 and TRBJ1-1; a possible D gene is TRBD1 (5 bases). V lost 7 bases and J lost 1, with 16 bases in between. The germline V gene encodes CDR1 SNHLY and CDR2 FYNNEI. The CDR3 is made up of 15 amino acids. DNA for the CDR3: TGTGCCAGCACAGCTAGGACAAGTTCGAACACTGAAGCTTTCTTT. Translated, it gives CASTARTSSNTEAFF.

This clone occurred once. An end of the junction differs from the germline gene, which may be a read error. This chain links TRBV7-7 with TRBJ2-3; 11 nucleotides match TRBD2. The germline gives CDR1 SSHAT, CDR2 FNYEAQ (reference sequence). This CDR3 is built from 15 residues. The DNA for the CDR3 is TGTGCTAGCAGCCTGGGACTAGCGGTCACAGATACGCAGTATTTT. Translating it yields CASSLGLAVTDTQYF.

The V and J genes are TRBV5-4 and TRBJ2-7, with D unresolved. Trimming cost V 10 bases and J 2 bases, with 22 bases left between them. Germline CDR1 SGHNT, CDR2 YYREEE (reference sequence). CDR3 length: 15 residues. This CDR3 reads CAHSDDPDGPYEQYF. The CDR3 DNA reads as TGTGCCCACTCTGACGACCCGGACGGACCCTACGAGCAGTACTTC.

This chain uses TRBV9 with TRBJ2-2; a possible D gene is TRBD1 (6 bases). The V gene's germline CDR1 is SGDLS and CDR2 YYNGEE. This CDR3 is 15 amino acids long. V lost 4 bases and J 7 bases, leaving 17 bases between the germline ends. This chain's CDR3 is CASSPARGFNGELFF. CDR3 nucleotides: TGTGCCAGCAGCCCCGCCAGGGGATTCAACGGGGAGCTGTTTTTT.

This chain links TRBV7-2 with TRBJ2-5; 9 positions agree with TRBD2. The CDR3 extends over 13 amino acids. J gave up 4 bases and V 5 bases, and 2 bases lay outside the gene matches. CDR1 is SGHTA, CDR2 FQGNSA, per germline. The CDR3 protein is CASSVSGGETQYF. CDR3 sequence (DNA): TGTGCCAGCAGCGTTAGCGGGGGAGAGACCCAGTACTTC.

The rearrangement uses TRBV6-1 and TRBJ1-1; the match to TRBD1 covers 8 bases. Losses at the gene ends were 3 bases for V and 1 base for J; bases not matched to a gene: 4. The CDR3 is made up of 15 amino acids. Germline V gene data show CDR1 as MNHNS and CDR2 as SASEGT. The CDR3: CASSEAGGRNTEAFF. The DNA of the CDR3 is TGTGCCAGCAGTGAGGCAGGGGGCCGGAACACTGAAGCTTTCTTT.

Notes on this clone: Since a much larger clone is just one base distant, this may be a read error. The chain recombines TRBV28 with TRBJ1-2; D remains unclear. Deletions cut 6 bases from V and 5 bases from J, with 4 bases between. Per the germline V gene, CDR1 is MDHEN and CDR2 is SYDVKM. This CDR3 region has 10 residues. CDR3 DNA sequence: TGTGCCAGCAGGAATTATGGCTACACCTTC. It codes for CASRNYGYTF.

On this clone itself: This CDR3 is also generated by other DNA sequences in the sample. This rearrangement joins TRBV5-4 to TRBJ2-4; the match to TRBD1 covers 7 bases. There are 16 residues in the CDR3. V dropped 4 bases and J dropped 1; count of bases not matched to a gene: 8. The germline V gene has CDR1 SGHNT and CDR2 YYREEE (reference sequence). The chain's CDR3 is CASSEDRVGAKNIQYF. The CDR3 DNA is TGTGCCAGCAGCGAAGACAGGGTGGGGGCCAAAAACATTCAGTACTTC. The variable domain in full, completed from reference TRBV5-4 and TRBJ2-4, reads ETGVTQSPTHLIKTRGQQVTLRCSSQSGHNTVSWYQQALGQGPQFIFQYYREEENGRGNFPPRFSGLQFPNYSSELNVNALELDDSALYLCASSEDRVGAKNIQYFGAGTRLSVL.

The V call is TRBV5-1, the J call TRBJ2-5, with 9 bases aligning to TRBD1. CDR1 is SGHRS, CDR2 YFSETQ, per germline. The CDR3 contains 15 residues. Trimming at V came to 5 bases and at J to 4 bases, leaving 9 bases not matched to a gene. This chain's CDR3 is CASSSTGGLIETQYF. CDR3 DNA: TGCGCCAGCAGTTCTACAGGGGGCTTAATAGAGACCCAGTACTTC.

The V and J genes are TRBV2 and TRBJ1-4; TRBD1 matches 7 bases. The CDR3 sequence is 15 residues long. V trimming: 5 bases; J trimming: 5 bases; junction bases outside the gene matches: 8. Germline assignment: CDR1 SNHLY and CDR2 FYNNEI. DNA for the CDR3: TGTGCCAGCAGTCGCGACAGGGTAGGGAATGAAAAACTGTTTTTT. It translates to CASSRDRVGNEKLFF.